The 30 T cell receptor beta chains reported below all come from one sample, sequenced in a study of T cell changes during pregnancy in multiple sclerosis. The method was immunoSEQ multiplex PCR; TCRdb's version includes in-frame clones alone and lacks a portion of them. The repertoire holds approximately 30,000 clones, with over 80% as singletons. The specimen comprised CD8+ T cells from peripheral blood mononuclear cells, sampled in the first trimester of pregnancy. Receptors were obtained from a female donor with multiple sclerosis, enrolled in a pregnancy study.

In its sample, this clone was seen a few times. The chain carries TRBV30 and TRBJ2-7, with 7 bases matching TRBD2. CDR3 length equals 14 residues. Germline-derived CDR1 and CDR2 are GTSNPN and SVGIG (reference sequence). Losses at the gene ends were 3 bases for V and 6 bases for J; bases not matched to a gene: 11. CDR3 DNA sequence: TGTGCCTGGAGCACTCCAAGCGGGAACTCCGAGCAGTACTTC. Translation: CAWSTPSGNSEQYF.

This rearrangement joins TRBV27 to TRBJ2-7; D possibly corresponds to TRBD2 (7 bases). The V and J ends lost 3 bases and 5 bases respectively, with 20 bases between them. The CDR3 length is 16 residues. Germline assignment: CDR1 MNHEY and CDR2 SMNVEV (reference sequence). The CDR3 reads CASSFFPGGASNEQYF. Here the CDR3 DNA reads TGTGCCAGCAGTTTTTTCCCTGGGGGGGCATCGAACGAGCAGTACTTC.

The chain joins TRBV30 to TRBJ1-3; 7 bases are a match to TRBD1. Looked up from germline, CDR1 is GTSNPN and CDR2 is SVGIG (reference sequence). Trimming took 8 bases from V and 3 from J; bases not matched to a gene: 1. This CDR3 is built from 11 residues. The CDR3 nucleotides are TGTGCCAGGACAGGTGGAAACACCATATATTTT. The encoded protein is CARTGGNTIYF. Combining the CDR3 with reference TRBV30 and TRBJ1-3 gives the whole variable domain SQTIHQWPATLVQPVGSPLSLECTVEGTSNPNLYWYRQAAGRGLQLLFYSVGIGQISSEVPQNLSASRPQDRQFILSSKKLLLSDSGFYLCARTGGNTIYFGEGSWLTVV.

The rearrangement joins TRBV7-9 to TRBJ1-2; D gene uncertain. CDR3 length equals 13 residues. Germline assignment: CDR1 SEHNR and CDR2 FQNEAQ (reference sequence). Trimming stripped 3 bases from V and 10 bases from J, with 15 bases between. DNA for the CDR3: TGTGCCAGCAGCTTGGCGGTCAGTCCTATCTACACCTTC. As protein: CASSLAVSPIYTF. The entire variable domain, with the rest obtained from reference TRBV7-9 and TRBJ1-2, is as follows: DTGVSQNPRHKITKRGQNVTFRCDPISEHNRLYWYRQTLGQGPEFLTYFQNEAQLEKSRLLSDRFSAERPKGSFSTLEIQRTEQGDSAMYLCASSLAVSPIYTFGSGTRLTVV.

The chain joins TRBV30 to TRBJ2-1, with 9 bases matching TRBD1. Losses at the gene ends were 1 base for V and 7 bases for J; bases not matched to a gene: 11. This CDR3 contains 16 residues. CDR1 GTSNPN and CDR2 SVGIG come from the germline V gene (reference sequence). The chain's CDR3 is CAWSGVLGQGSNEQFF. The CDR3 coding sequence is TGTGCCTGGAGTGGAGTATTGGGACAGGGATCAAATGAGCAGTTCTTC.

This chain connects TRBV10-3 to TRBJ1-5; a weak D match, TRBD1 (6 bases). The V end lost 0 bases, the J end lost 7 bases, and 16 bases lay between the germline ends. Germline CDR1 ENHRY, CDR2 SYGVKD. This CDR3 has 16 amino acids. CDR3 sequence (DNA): TGTGCCATCAGTGAGTCGTTCGGGGTGCAGGGGCAGCCCCAGCATTTT. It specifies CAISESFGVQGQPQHF.

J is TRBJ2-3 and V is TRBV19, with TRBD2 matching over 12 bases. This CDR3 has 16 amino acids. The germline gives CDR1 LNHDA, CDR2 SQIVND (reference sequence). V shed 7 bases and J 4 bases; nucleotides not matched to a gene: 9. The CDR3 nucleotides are TGTGCCAGTAATCTTCTAGCGGGGGGGAACGCAGATACGCAGTATTTT. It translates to CASNLLAGGNADTQYF.

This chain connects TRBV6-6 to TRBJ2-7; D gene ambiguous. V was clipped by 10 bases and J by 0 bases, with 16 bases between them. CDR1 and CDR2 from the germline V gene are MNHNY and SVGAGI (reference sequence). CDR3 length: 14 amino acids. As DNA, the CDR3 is TGTGCCACCTCTCCGTGGAGAGACTCCTACGAGCAGTACTTC. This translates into CATSPWRDSYEQYF.

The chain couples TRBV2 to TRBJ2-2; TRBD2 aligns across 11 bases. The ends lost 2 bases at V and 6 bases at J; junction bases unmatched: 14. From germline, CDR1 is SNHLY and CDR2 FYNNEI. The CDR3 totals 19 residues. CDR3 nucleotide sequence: TGTGCCAGCAGTGAATCCCGAGGACTTAGCGGGGGGGCCCCCGGGGAGCTGTTTTTT. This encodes CASSESRGLSGGAPGELFF.

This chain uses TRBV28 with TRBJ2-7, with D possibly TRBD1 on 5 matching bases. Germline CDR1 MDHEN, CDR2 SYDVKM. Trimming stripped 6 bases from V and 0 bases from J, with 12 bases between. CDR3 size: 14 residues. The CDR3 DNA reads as TGTGCCAGCAGAGGCAGGGAAATCTCCTACGAGCAGTACTTC. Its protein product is CASRGREISYEQYF.

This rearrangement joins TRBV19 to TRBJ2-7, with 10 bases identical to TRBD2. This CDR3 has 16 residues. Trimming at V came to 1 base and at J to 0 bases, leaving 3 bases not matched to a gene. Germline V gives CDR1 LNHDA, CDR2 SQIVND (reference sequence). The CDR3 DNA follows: TGTGCCAGTAGTATAGTTAGCGGGAGGCCCTCCTACGAGCAGTACTTC. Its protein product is CASSIVSGRPSYEQYF.

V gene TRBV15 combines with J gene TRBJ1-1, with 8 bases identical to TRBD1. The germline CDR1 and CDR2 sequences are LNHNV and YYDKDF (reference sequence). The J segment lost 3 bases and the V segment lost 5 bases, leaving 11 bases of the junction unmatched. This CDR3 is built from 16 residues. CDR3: CATSEDGQGGDTEAFF. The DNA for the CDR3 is TGTGCCACCAGCGAAGACGGACAGGGTGGGGACACTGAAGCTTTCTTT.

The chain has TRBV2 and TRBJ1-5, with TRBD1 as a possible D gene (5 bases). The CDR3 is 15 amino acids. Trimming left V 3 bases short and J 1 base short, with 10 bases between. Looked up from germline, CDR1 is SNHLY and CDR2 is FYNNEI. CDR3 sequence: CASSDWGESNQPQHF. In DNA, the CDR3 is TGTGCCAGCAGTGATTGGGGGGAGAGCAATCAGCCCCAGCATTTT.

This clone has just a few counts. The CDR3 sequence: CAWRYRTEAFF. The CDR3 DNA follows: TGTGCCTGGAGATACAGAACTGAAGCTTTCTTT. The J gene is TRBJ1-1, the V gene TRBV30; D is uncertain. The V end was cut by 3 bases, the J end by 5 bases, with 7 bases between. The CDR3 has 11 amino acids. Germline CDR1 and CDR2: GTSNPN and SVGIG (reference sequence).

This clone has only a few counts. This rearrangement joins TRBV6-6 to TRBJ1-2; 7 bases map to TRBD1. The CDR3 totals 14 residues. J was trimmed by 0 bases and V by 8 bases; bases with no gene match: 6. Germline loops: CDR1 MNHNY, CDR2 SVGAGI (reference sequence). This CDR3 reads CASWSTGTNYGYTF. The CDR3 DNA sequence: TGTGCCAGCTGGTCGACAGGGACTAACTATGGCTACACCTTC.

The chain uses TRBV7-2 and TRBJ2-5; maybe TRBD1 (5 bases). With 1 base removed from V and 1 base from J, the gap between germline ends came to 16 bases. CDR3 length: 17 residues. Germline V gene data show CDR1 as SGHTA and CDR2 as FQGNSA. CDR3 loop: CASSLGTKYDTQETQYF. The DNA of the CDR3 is TGTGCCAGCAGCTTAGGGACAAAGTACGACACCCAAGAGACCCAGTACTTC.

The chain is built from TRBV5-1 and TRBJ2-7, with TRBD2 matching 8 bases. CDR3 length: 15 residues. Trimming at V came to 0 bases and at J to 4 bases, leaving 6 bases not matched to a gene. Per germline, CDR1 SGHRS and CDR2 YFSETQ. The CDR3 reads CASSLGSGRAYEQYF. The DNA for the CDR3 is TGCGCCAGCAGCTTGGGAAGCGGGAGAGCTTACGAGCAGTACTTC.

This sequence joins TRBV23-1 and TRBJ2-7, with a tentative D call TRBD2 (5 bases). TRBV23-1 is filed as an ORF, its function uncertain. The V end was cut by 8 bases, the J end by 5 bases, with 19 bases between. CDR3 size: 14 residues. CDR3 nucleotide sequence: TGCGCCAGCCCACATGGGAGTATTGAGGACGAGCAGTACTTC. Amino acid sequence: CASPHGSIEDEQYF.

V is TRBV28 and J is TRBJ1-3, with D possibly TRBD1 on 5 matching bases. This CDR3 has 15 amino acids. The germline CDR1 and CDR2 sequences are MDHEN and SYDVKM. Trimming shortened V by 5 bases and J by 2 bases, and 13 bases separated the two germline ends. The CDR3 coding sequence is TGTGCCAGCAGTCTGACAGATGTTGCTGGAAACACCATATATTTT. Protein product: CASSLTDVAGNTIYF.

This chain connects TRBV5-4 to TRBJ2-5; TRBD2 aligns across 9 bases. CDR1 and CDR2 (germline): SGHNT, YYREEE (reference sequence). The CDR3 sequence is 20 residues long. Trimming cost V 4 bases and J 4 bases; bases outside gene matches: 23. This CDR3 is CASSGVPKGGGARVGETQYF. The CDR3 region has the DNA TGTGCCAGCAGCGGGGTCCCGAAGGGCGGGGGGGCGAGGGTTGGAGAGACCCAGTACTTC.

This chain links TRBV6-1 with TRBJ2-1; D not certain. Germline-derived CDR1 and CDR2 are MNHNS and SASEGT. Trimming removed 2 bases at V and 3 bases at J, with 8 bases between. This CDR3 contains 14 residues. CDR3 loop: CASSEHGFYNEQFF. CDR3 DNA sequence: TGTGCCAGCAGTGAACATGGCTTCTACAATGAGCAGTTCTTC.

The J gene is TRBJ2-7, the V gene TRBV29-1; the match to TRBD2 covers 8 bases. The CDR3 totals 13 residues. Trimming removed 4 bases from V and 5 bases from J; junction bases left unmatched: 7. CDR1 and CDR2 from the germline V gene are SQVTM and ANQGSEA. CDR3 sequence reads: CSVGKREINEQYF. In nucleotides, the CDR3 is TGCAGCGTTGGGAAGCGGGAGATTAACGAGCAGTACTTC.

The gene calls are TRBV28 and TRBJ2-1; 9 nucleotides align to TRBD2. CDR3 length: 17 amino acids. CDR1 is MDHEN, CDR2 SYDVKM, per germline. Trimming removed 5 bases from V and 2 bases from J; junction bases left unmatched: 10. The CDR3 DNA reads TGTGCCAGCAGTCCACTAGCGGGTAAAGGCCCCTACAATGAGCAGTTCTTC. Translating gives CASSPLAGKGPYNEQFF.

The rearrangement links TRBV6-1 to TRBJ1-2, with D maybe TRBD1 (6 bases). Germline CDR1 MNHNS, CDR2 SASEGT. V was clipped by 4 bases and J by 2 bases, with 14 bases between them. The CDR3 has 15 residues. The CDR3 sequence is CASSGFRGQNYGYTF. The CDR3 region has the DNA TGTGCCAGCAGTGGGTTCAGGGGCCAGAACTATGGCTACACCTTC.

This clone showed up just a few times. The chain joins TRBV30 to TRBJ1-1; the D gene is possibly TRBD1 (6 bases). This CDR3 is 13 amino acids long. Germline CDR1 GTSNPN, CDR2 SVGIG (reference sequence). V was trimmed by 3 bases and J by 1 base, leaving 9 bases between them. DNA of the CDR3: TGTGCCTGGAGCCCGGACAGGAACACTGAAGCTTTCTTT. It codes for CAWSPDRNTEAFF.

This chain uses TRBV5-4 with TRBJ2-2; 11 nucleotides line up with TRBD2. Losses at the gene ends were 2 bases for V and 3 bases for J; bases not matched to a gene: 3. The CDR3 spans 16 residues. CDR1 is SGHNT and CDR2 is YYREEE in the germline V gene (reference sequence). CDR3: CASSFGLAGDTGELFF. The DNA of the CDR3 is TGTGCCAGCAGCTTCGGACTAGCGGGTGACACCGGGGAGCTGTTTTTT.

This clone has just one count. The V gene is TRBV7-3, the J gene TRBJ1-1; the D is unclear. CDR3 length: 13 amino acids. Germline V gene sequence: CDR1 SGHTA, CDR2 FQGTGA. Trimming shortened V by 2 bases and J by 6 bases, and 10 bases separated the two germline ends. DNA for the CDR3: TGTGCCAGCAGCTTACTCGGTAGCGCTGAAGCTTTCTTT. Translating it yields CASSLLGSAEAFF.

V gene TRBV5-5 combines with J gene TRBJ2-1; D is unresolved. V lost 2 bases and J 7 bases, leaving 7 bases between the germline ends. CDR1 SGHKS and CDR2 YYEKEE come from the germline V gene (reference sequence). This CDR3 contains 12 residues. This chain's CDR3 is CASSFMENEQFF. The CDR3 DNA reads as TGTGCCAGCAGCTTTATGGAGAATGAGCAGTTCTTC.

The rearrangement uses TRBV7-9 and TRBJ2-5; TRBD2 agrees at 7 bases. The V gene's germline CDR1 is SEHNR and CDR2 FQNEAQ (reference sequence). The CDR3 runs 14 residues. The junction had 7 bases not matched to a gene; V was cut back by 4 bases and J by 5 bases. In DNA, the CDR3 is TGTGCCAGCAGCTCCCAGCGGGGCTCGGAGACCCAGTACTTC. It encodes CASSSQRGSETQYF.

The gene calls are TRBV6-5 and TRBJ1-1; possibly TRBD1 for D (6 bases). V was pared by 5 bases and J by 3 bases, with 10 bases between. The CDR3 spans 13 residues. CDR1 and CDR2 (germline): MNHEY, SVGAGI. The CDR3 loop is CASSGQSDTEAFF. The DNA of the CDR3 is TGTGCCAGCAGTGGACAGTCGGACACTGAAGCTTTCTTT.